The subject of this entry is one TCR beta chain. The data were taken from a study of OX40 agonist ivuxolimab in advanced cancers. Looking at the study overall: Head and neck, renal cell, melanoma or hepatocellular carcinoma were the cancers that dose-escalation patients had. Of the participants, roughly 40% had some prior anti-PD-1, anti-PD-L1 or anti-CTLA-4 therapy, which was allowed. Three patients responded partially, comprising one with hepatocellular carcinoma and two with cutaneous melanoma.

Here immunoSEQ multiplex PCR was the method, and the copy in TCRdb shows in-frame clones only, minus some. The table records about 31,000 clones, around nine tenths of them present only once. The sequences come from CD4+ or CD8+ T cells sorted from blood, collected in a trial of the OX40 agonist ivuxolimab. This TCR was sampled from an adult with an advanced solid tumor such as melanoma, head and neck, liver or kidney cancer.

CDR3 nucleotides: TGTGCCAGCAGTTTGGGGCAGGGGGCTGGGGAGCAGTACTTC. The encoded protein is CASSLGQGAGEQYF. J is TRBJ2-7 and V is TRBV27; 8 positions agree with TRBD1. Trimming cost V 3 bases and J 7 bases; bases outside gene matches: 8. CDR1 is MNHEY and CDR2 is SMNVEV in the germline V gene (reference sequence). The CDR3 has 14 amino acids.